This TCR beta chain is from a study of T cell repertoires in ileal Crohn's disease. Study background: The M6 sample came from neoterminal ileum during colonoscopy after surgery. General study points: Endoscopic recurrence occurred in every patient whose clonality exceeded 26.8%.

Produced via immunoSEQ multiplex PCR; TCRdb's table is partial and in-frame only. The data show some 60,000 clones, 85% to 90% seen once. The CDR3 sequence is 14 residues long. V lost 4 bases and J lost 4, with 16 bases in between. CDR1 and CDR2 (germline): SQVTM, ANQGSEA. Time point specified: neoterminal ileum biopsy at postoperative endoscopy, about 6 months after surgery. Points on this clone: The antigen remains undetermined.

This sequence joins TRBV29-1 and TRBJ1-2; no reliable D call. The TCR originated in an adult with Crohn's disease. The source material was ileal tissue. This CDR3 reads CSVAPVTFLYGYTF. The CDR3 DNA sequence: TGCAGCGTTGCCCCGGTAACCTTTCTCTATGGCTACACCTTC.